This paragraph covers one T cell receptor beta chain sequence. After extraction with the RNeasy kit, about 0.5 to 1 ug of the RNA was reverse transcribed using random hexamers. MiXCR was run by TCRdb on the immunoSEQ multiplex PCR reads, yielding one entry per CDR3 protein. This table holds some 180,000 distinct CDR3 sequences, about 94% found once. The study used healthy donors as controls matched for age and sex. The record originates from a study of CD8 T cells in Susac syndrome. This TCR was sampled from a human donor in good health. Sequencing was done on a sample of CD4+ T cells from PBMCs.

CDR3 sequence: CASSSSTARGTEAFF. The DNA of the CDR3 is TGTGCCAGCAGTTCGTCGACGGCCAGAGGCACTGAAGCTTTCTTT. The chain joins TRBV27 to TRBJ1-1; D unclear. This CDR3 has 15 residues. V was pared by 4 bases and J by 4 bases, with 16 bases between. The germline CDR1 and CDR2 sequences are MNHEY and SMNVEV (reference sequence).